This TCR beta chain was captured in a study of HIV-infected patients and healthy controls. The repertoire came from unfractionated whole blood and reflected all unsorted peripheral T cells. V gave up 4 bases and J gave up 0 bases; unmatched junction bases: 10. The CDR3 contains 18 residues. Germline V gives CDR1 DFQATT, CDR2 SNEGSKA (reference sequence). This clonotype was recorded many times. cDNA was made from 500 ng RNA using alpha and beta constant primers. Each of the alpha and beta chains got its own library through chain-specific third strand synthesis with indices. TCRdb itself ran the 5' RACE reads through MiXCR, one entry per CDR3 protein. The sample shows 15,000 to 19,000 distinct CDR3 sequences, approximately 7% of them seen only once.

Sequencing was done on a sample of blood. This clonotype was sampled from an adult in good health. The V and J genes are TRBV20-1 and TRBJ2-3, with 13 bases fitting TRBD2. This CDR3 is CSATRTSGSSDSTDTQYF. The DNA for the CDR3 is TGCAGTGCTACCCGGACTAGCGGGAGTAGTGATAGCACAGATACGCAGTATTTT.